This TCR beta chain was sequenced in a study of cytomegalovirus exposure and HLA in healthy donors. The ends lost 5 bases at V and 5 bases at J; junction bases unmatched: 11. CDR3 length equals 16 residues. Germline V gene data show CDR1 as LGHNT and CDR2 as FRNRAP. In the PCR, 60 Vbeta and 13 Jbeta primers were used. Repertoires were generated with immunoSEQ multiplex PCR, while TCRdb's copy carries only in-frame clones and drops some. The sample holds around 110,000 clones, 79% seen once. This clone turned up a few times. This clonotype was sampled from a man aged 25 to 40 in good health and CMV-seropositive. The gene calls are TRBV12-5 and TRBJ2-3; 9 positions agree with TRBD1. The sample consisted of PBMCs. CDR3: CASGPGTGTPEDTQYF. In DNA, the CDR3 is TGTGCTAGTGGTCCTGGGACAGGGACCCCCGAAGATACGCAGTATTTT.